This entry concerns a single T cell receptor (beta chain). Authors' methods: It was from reference gene primer amplification that nucleated cell counts were estimated. The data were produced by immunoSEQ multiplex PCR, yet TCRdb's version contains in-frame clones alone and is incomplete. That table supplies the V and J calls and clone size; D and trimming were determined from the DNA. The data contain some 170,000 clones, roughly 84% of them seen just once; the ten biggest clones take up roughly 9%. V lost 6 bases and J 0 bases, leaving 12 bases between the germline ends. The length of the CDR3 is 14 residues. In germline, CDR1 is SGHRS, CDR2 YFSETQ. This specimen comes from a study of blood T cell repertoires in COVID-19. Turning to the study itself: There were acute and convalescent COVID-19 samples, and they came from the United States, Italy and Spain. PBMCs, B-cell-depleted T cells, or T cells provided the cDNA or gDNA that made up the material.

The sample consisted of peripheral blood. The sequence derives from a woman aged 80 or older with active or convalescent COVID-19. V is TRBV5-1 and J is TRBJ1-1, with a tentative D call TRBD1 (5 bases). The CDR3 spells CASTGGRVNTEAFF. The CDR3, as DNA: TGCGCCAGCACTGGTGGCAGGGTGAACACTGAAGCTTTCTTT.